The source of this T cell receptor (beta chain) is a study of regulatory T cells in long-lasting Graves disease. As for time point: newly diagnosed GD, antithyroid drugs for less than 3 months. The TCR library used RNA extracted from PBMCs. American Thyroid Association guidelines served as the basis for diagnosing Graves' disease. Patient provenance is recorded as an endocrinology department in Xi'an, China. The germline V gene has CDR1 LNHNV and CDR2 YYDKDF (reference sequence). The CDR3 has 14 amino acids. V was cut by 3 bases and J by 1 base, with 9 bases left in between. A few counts support this clonotype. Arm-PCR of CDR3 regions with iRepertoire HTBI primers generated TCR beta libraries. TCRdb re-called the multiplex PCR reads with MiXCR, one entry per CDR3 protein. This table holds about 470,000 distinct CDR3 sequences, about a sixth found once. This sample was also put to use in a study of T cells in Graves' hyperthyroidism and ophthalmopathy.

Specimen: peripheral blood mononuclear cells (PBMCs), collected at new diagnosis, from a patient treated with antithyroid drugs. This TCR came from a middle-aged man with Graves disease. The chain employs TRBV15 and TRBJ1-2; D is perhaps TRBD1 (5 bases). The CDR3 loop is CATSSGDYNYGYTF. DNA of the CDR3: TGTGCCACCAGCAGTGGGGACTATAACTATGGCTACACCTTC.